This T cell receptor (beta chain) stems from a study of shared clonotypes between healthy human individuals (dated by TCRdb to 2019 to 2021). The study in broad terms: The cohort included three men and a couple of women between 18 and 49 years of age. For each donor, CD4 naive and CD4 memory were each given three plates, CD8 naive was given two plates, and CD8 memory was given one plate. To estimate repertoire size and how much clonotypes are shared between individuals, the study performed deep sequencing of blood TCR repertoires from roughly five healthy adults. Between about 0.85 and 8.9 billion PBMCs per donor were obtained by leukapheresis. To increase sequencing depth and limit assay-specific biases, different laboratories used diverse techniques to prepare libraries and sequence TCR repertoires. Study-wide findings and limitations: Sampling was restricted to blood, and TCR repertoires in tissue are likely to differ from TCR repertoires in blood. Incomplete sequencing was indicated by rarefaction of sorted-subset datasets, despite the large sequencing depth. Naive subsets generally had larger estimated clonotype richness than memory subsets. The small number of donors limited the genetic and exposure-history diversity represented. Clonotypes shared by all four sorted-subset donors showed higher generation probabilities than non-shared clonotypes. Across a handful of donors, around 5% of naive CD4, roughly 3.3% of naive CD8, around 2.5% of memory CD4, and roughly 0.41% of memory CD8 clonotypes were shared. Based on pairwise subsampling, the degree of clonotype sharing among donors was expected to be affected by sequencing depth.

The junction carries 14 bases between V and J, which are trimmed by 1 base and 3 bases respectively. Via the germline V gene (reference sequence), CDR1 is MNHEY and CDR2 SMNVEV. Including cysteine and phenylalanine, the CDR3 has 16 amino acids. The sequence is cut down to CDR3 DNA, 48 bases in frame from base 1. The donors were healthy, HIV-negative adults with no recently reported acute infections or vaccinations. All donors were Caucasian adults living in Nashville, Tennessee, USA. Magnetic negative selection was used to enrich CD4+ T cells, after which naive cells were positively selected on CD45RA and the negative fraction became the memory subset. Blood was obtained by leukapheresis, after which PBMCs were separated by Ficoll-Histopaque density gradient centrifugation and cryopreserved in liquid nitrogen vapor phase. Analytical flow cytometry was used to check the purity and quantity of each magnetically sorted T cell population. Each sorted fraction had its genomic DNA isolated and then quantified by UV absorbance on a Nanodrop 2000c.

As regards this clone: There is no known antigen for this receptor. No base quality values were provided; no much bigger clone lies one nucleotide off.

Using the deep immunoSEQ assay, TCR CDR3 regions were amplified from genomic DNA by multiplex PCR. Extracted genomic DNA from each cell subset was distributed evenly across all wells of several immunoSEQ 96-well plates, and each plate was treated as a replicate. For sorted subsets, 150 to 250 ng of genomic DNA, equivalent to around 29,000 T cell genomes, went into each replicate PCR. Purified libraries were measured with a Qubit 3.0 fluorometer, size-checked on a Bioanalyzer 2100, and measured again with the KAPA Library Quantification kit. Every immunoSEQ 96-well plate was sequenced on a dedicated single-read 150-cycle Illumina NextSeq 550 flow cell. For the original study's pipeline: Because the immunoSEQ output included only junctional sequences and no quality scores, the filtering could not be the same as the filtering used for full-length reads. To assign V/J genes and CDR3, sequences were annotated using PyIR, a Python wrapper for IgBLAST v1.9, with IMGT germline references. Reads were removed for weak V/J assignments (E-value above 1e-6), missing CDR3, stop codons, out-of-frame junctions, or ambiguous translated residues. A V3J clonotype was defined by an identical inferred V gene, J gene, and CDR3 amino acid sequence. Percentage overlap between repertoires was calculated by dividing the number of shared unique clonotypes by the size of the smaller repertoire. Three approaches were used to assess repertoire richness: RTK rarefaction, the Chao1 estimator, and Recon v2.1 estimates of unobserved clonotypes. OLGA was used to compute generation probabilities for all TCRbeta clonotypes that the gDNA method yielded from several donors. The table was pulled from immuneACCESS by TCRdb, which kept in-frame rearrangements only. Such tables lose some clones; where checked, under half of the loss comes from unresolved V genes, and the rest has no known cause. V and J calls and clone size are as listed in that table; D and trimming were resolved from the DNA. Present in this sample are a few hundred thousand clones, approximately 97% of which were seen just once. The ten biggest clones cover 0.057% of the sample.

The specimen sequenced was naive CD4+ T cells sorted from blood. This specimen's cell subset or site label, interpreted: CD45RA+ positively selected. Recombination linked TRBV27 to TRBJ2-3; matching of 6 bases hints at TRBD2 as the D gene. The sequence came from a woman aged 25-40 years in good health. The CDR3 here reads CASSLFRRESTDTQYF. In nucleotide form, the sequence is TGTGCCAGCAGTTTATTCCGCCGGGAGAGTACAGATACGCAGTATTTT.